This T cell receptor (beta chain) appears in the sequencing data of a study of technical replicates of blood from a few donors. Profiled with immunoSEQ multiplex PCR; TCRdb holds only in-frame clones, not every one. Of almost 90,000 clones in the sample, about 94% were seen once. The germline V and J ends were trimmed by 4 bases and 0 bases, with 16 bases remaining between them. CDR1 and CDR2 (germline): MGHRA, YSYEKL. The CDR3 length is 17 residues. This sequence joins TRBV4-1 and TRBJ1-5; D uncertain. The sequencing input was T cells isolated from PBMCs. This sequence originates from a human donor in good health. CDR3 nucleotide sequence: TGCGCCAGCAGCCTGCGGGCAGGCGATCTTAGCAATCAGCCCCAGCATTTT. As protein: CASSLRAGDLSNQPQHF.